Sequencing of this T cell receptor beta chain was carried out in a study of shared clonotypes between healthy human individuals. Naive CD45RA+ and memory CD45RA-negative subsets were split from CD4+ cells. Replicate PCRs run on sorted subsets employed 200 ng DNA, roughly 30,000 T cell genomes. The assay was immunoSEQ multiplex PCR, and TCRdb's table has in-frame clones only and misses some. The sample carries about a million clones, approximately 70% recorded once. CDR1 is SGHRS and CDR2 is YFSETQ in the germline V gene. Trimming took off 3 bases at V and 2 bases at J, with 14 bases between the two ends. The CDR3 has 15 residues.

The genes are TRBV5-1 and TRBJ2-5, with a tentative D call TRBD2 (6 bases). Material for sequencing was memory CD4+ T cells sorted from blood. Described subset: CD45RA-negative fraction. The sequence derives from a man between 18 and 35 years old in good health. This CDR3 reads CASSSGDQAQETQYF. The DNA for the CDR3 is TGCGCCAGCAGCTCGGGGGACCAGGCGCAAGAGACCCAGTACTTC.